The sequence of this TCR beta chain was determined in a study of T cells in Graves' hyperthyroidism and ophthalmopathy. Amplified regions were TCR beta CDR3 sequences from RNA transcripts. HTBI primers were employed in a first-round RT-PCR of the TCR CDR3. TCRdb re-called the multiplex PCR reads with MiXCR, one entry per CDR3 protein. The sample lists some 570,000 distinct CDR3 sequences; around 14% were seen once. The CDR3 has 15 residues. Germline assignment: CDR1 MNHNS and CDR2 SASEGT. The V and J ends lost 6 bases and 0 bases respectively, with 14 bases between them. The material sequenced was blood. This chain connects TRBV6-1 to TRBJ1-1; weak D call: TRBD1 (5 bases). The clonotype was recovered from a woman between 18 and 29 years old with Graves' ophthalmopathy. The CDR3 nucleotides read TGTGCCAGCAGCCCCCTGGGACGGATGAACACTGAAGCTTTCTTT. Its translation: CASSPLGRMNTEAFF.